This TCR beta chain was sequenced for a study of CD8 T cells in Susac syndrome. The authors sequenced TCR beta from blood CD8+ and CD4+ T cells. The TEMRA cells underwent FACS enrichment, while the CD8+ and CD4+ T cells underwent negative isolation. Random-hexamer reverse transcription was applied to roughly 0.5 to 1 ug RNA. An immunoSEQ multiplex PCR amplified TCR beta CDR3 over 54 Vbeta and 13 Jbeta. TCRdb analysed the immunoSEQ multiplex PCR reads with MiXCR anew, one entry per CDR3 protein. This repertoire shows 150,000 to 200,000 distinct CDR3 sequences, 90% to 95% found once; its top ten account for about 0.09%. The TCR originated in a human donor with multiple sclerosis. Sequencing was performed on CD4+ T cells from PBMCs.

The CDR3 protein is CSAFPRDPGELFF. The CDR3 DNA is TGCAGTGCTTTCCCCAGGGACCCCGGGGAGCTGTTTTTT. The J gene is TRBJ2-2, the V gene TRBV20-1; D is possibly TRBD1 or TRBD2 (5 bases each). The CDR3 contains 13 residues. V gave up 5 bases and J gave up 6 bases, with 13 bases separating them. From germline, CDR1 is DFQATT and CDR2 SNEGSKA (reference sequence).